This T cell receptor beta chain was recorded in a study of T cell changes during pregnancy in multiple sclerosis. Here immunoSEQ multiplex PCR was the method, and the copy in TCRdb shows in-frame clones only, minus some. The sample consists of some 40,000 clones, 90% to 95% of them appearing once. Germline CDR1 reads SQVTM; CDR2 reads ANQGSEA. Trimming took off 0 bases at V and 5 bases at J, with 25 bases between the two ends. This CDR3 has 18 amino acids. J is TRBJ2-5 and V is TRBV29-1, with D possibly matching TRBD1 (7 bases). The sequence derives from a female donor with multiple sclerosis, enrolled in a pregnancy study. This sample comprised peripheral blood, obtained in the third trimester of pregnancy. CDR3 protein: CSVEDRQGISLGRETQYF. In DNA, the CDR3 is TGCAGCGTTGAAGATCGACAGGGTATTAGTCTGGGGAGGGAGACCCAGTACTTC.